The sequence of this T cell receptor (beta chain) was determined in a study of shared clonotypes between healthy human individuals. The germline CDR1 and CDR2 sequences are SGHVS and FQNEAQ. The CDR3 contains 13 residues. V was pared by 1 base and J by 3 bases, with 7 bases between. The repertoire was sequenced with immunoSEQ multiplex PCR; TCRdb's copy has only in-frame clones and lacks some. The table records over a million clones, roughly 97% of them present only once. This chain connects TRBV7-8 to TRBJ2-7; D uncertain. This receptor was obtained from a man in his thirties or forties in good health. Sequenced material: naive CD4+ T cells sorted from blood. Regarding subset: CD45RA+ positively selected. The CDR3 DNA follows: TGTGCCAGCAGCTTAGGGGCCCACTACGAGCAGTACTTC. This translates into CASSLGAHYEQYF.